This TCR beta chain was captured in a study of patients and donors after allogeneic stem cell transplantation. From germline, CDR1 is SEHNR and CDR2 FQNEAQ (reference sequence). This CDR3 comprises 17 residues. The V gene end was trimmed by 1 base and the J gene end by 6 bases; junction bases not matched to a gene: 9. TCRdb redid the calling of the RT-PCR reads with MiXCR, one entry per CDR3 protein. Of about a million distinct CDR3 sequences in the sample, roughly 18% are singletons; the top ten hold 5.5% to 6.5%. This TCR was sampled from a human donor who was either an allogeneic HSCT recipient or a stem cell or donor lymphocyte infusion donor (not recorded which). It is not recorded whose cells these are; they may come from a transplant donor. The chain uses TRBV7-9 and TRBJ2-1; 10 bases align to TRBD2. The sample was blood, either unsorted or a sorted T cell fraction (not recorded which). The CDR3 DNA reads TGTGCCAGCAGCTTAGGTATTGGACTAGCGGCGACCAATGAGCAGTTCTTC. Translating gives CASSLGIGLAATNEQFF.